This TCR beta chain is from a study of blood T cell repertoires in COVID-19. Study-level background: Some COVID-19 samples were acute and others convalescent; all came from the United States, Italy and Spain.

Followed over time, Seattle patients had been enrolled while infection was active. V dropped 3 bases and J dropped 6 bases, with 11 bases sitting between them. The CDR3 runs 14 residues. Germline-derived CDR1 and CDR2 are LGHNA and YSLEER. The repertoire was sequenced with immunoSEQ multiplex PCR; TCRdb's copy has only in-frame clones and lacks some. Among around 90,000 clones listed, about 91% were seen once. V usage is TRBV4-3 and J usage is TRBJ2-2; possible D gene TRBD2, 6 bases. This clonotype was obtained from a man aged 45 to 65 with COVID-19, enrolled during active disease. Sequenced sample: peripheral blood. CDR3 loop: CASSQQTSSGELFF. DNA of the CDR3: TGCGCCAGCAGCCAGCAGACTAGTTCCGGGGAGCTGTTTTTT.